These 20 T cell receptor beta chains were all obtained from the same sample, sequenced in a study of cytomegalovirus exposure and HLA in healthy donors. With 60 Vbeta and 13 Jbeta primers, the PCR was carried out. Assay: immunoSEQ multiplex PCR; the TCRdb copy retains only in-frame clones and omits some. The table shows roughly 200,000 clones, with roughly 85% occurring only once. Sequences were obtained from PBMCs. The source is a woman in her forties or fifties in good health and CMV-seronegative.

The chain employs TRBV28 and TRBJ1-1; 7 bases map to TRBD1. The ends lost 4 bases at V and 0 bases at J; junction bases unmatched: 14. Germline V gives CDR1 MDHEN, CDR2 SYDVKM. CDR3 size: 18 residues. CDR3 nucleotide sequence: TGTGCCAGCAGTTCTCCCGCCTTGGACAGGCCTATGAACACTGAAGCTTTCTTT. Amino acid sequence: CASSSPALDRPMNTEAFF. The full variable domain, rest sourced from reference TRBV28 and TRBJ1-1, is DVKVTQSSRYLVKRTGEKVFLECVQDMDHENMFWYRQDPGLGLRLIYFSYDVKMKEKGDIPEGYSVSREKKERFSLILESASTNQTSMYLCASSSPALDRPMNTEAFFGQGTRLTVV.

The genes are TRBV28 and TRBJ1-1, with 7 bases aligning to TRBD1. J lost 8 bases, V lost 5 bases, and 11 bases had no gene match. Germline V gives CDR1 MDHEN, CDR2 SYDVKM. The CDR3 totals 14 residues. DNA for the CDR3: TGTGCCAGCAGTCGTCTGACAGGGACGGGGGAAGCTTTCTTT. The encoded protein is CASSRLTGTGEAFF.

J is TRBJ1-2 and V is TRBV28; 7 bases agree with TRBD1. The CDR3 loop spans 13 amino acids. The V segment lost 3 bases and the J segment 4 bases; nucleotides outside the gene matches: 2. Germline V lookup: CDR1 MDHEN, CDR2 SYDVKM. CDR3 in DNA: TGTGCCAGCAGTTTGAGGGACAGCTATGGCTACACCTTC. Its translation: CASSLRDSYGYTF.

This chain uses TRBV30 with TRBJ1-1; tentative D call: TRBD1 (6 bases). The CDR3 length is 12 residues. The V gene lost 4 bases and the J gene lost 3 bases, with 9 bases spanning the gap. Germline CDR1 and CDR2: GTSNPN and SVGIG (reference sequence). The CDR3 sequence is CAWNTGYTEAFF. CDR3 coding DNA: TGTGCCTGGAACACAGGGTACACTGAAGCTTTCTTT.

As for this clone: A junction end diverges from the germline sequence, so it may reflect a read error. The chain has TRBV9 and TRBJ1-3; 7 bases map to TRBD1. The germline V gene encodes CDR1 SGDLS and CDR2 YYNGEE. The CDR3 spans 14 residues. The CDR3 sequence: CASSVVPSGTAPSF. The DNA for the CDR3 is TGTGCCAGCAGCGTAGTACCATCCGGGACAGCCCCCAGTTTT.

The rearrangement joins TRBV19 to TRBJ1-5; TRBD1 is a possible D gene (6 bases). Germline values: CDR1 LNHDA, CDR2 SQIVND (reference sequence). This CDR3 has 12 residues. The germline V and J ends were trimmed by 9 bases and 5 bases, with 11 bases remaining between them. The CDR3 DNA reads as TGTGCCAGCCGGACAGCTGATCAGCCCCAGCATTTT. It specifies CASRTADQPQHF.

The chain uses TRBV5-1 and TRBJ2-1; 9 bases fit TRBD1. This CDR3 contains 15 residues. Germline V gene sequence: CDR1 SGHRS, CDR2 YFSETQ. The V and J ends lost 4 bases and 9 bases, in that order; junction bases with no gene match: 11. CDR3 DNA: TGCGCCAGCAGCCCCCCCGGGACAGGGTACTTTGAGCAGTTCTTC. Translation: CASSPPGTGYFEQFF.

The chain couples TRBV10-2 to TRBJ2-1; 11 nucleotides align to TRBD1. The V gene end was trimmed by 7 bases and the J gene end by 8 bases; junction bases not matched to a gene: 13. Germline V lookup: CDR1 WSHSY, CDR2 SAAADI. The CDR3 consists of 16 residues. For the CDR3, the DNA is TGCGCCAGCACCAGGACAGGGGGCATCACGGCGGATGAGCAGTTCTTC. This codes for CASTRTGGITADEQFF.

This chain links TRBV7-9 with TRBJ1-1, with D perhaps matching TRBD1 (6 bases). Trimming cost V 3 bases and J 1 base, with 9 bases left between them. Looked up from germline, CDR1 is SEHNR and CDR2 is FQNEAQ (reference sequence). This CDR3 comprises 14 residues. The CDR3 DNA reads TGTGCCAGCAGCTTGCAACAGGGGAACACTGAAGCTTTCTTT. It encodes CASSLQQGNTEAFF.

This clone appeared a few times. J is TRBJ1-1 and V is TRBV18; D possibly corresponds to TRBD1 (5 bases). The germline V gene encodes CDR1 KGHSH and CDR2 LQKENI. The V and J ends lost 5 bases and 4 bases respectively, with 17 bases between them. The CDR3 consists of 15 residues. The CDR3, as DNA: TGTGCCAGCTCAACCCGGACAAGGGAGGGCACTGAAGCTTTCTTT. Its protein product is CASSTRTREGTEAFF.

The chain joins TRBV7-2 to TRBJ2-2, with 9 bases lining up with TRBD1. The length of the CDR3 is 16 residues. The junction had 10 bases not matched to a gene; V was cut back by 5 bases and J by 6 bases. The V gene's germline CDR1 is SGHTA and CDR2 FQGNSA. CDR3 nucleotides: TGTGCCAGCAGCCGTCGACAGGGGGGTTCGGCCGGGGAGCTGTTTTTT. This translates into CASSRRQGGSAGELFF.

V and J are TRBV4-2 and TRBJ2-3; 11 bases are a match to TRBD2. Germline V lookup: CDR1 LGHNA, CDR2 YNFKEQ. V was clipped by 1 base and J by 1 base; unmatched bases: 4. This CDR3 spans 17 amino acids. The chain's CDR3 is CASSQALAGGGTDTQYF. The CDR3 nucleotides read TGTGCCAGCAGCCAAGCCCTAGCGGGAGGAGGCACAGATACGCAGTATTTT.

V gene TRBV14 combines with J gene TRBJ2-7, with 9 positions matching TRBD2. In germline, CDR1 is SGHDN, CDR2 FVKESK. The CDR3 loop spans 16 amino acids. After removal of 1 base from V and 0 bases from J, the junction contained 4 bases not matched to a gene. The CDR3 sequence: CASSQVFSGSSYEQYF. CDR3 in DNA: TGTGCCAGCAGCCAAGTATTTAGCGGGAGCTCCTACGAGCAGTACTTC.

The CDR3 bases are TGTGCCAGCCTCTCCCTCTCTGGGGCCAACGTCCTGACTTTC. Translating it yields CASLSLSGANVLTF. This chain joins TRBV28 and TRBJ2-6; no firm D call. CDR1 MDHEN and CDR2 SYDVKM come from the germline V gene. The CDR3 loop spans 14 amino acids. V was pared by 8 bases and J by 0 bases, with 8 bases between.

The rearrangement uses TRBV30 and TRBJ2-2; TRBD1 aligns across 10 bases. V lost 3 bases, J lost 1 base, and 8 bases stayed unmatched. This CDR3 has 17 amino acids. The germline CDR1 and CDR2 sequences are GTSNPN and SVGIG (reference sequence). This CDR3 is CAWSTRQGALNTGELFF. The CDR3 region has the DNA TGTGCCTGGAGCACCCGACAGGGGGCTCTGAACACCGGGGAGCTGTTTTTT.

This clone occurred once. This rearrangement joins TRBV19 to TRBJ1-4; D gene uncertain. V was clipped by 9 bases and J by 4 bases, with 6 bases between them. The CDR3 contains 11 residues. CDR1 LNHDA and CDR2 SQIVND come from the germline V gene (reference sequence). Written as DNA, the CDR3 is TGTGCCAGCTATCGTAATGAAAAACTGTTTTTT. This codes for CASYRNEKLFF.

The chain has TRBV7-2 and TRBJ2-3; 13 nucleotides match TRBD2. This CDR3 region has 16 residues. The trim removed 4 bases at V and 5 bases at J, leaving 6 bases unmatched. Germline-derived CDR1 and CDR2 are SGHTA and FQGNSA. The CDR3 sequence is CASSYGLAGVGDTQYF. The CDR3 DNA reads as TGTGCCAGCAGCTATGGACTAGCGGGAGTAGGAGATACGCAGTATTTT. The whole variable domain, remainder taken from reference TRBV7-2 and TRBJ2-3, is GAGVSQSPSNKVTEKGKDVELRCDPISGHTALYWYRQSLGQGLEFLIYFQGNSAPDKSGLPSDRFSAERTGGSVSTLTIQRTQQEDSAVYLCASSYGLAGVGDTQYFGPGTRLTVL.

Comments on this clone: Other nucleotide sequences in the sample specify the same CDR3. The chain uses TRBV28 and TRBJ1-2; D is perhaps TRBD1 (5 bases). The CDR3 runs to 14 residues. Germline CDR1 and CDR2: MDHEN and SYDVKM. Trimming stripped 2 bases from V and 2 bases from J, with 9 bases between. As DNA, the CDR3 is TGTGCCAGCAGTTTAGGCCAGGGAAACTATGGCTACACCTTC. Translation: CASSLGQGNYGYTF.

This clone was observed once. The chain combines TRBV18 with TRBJ1-5; D gene uncertain. The V end lost 4 bases, the J end lost 0 bases, and 13 bases lay between the germline ends. Germline V gives CDR1 KGHSH, CDR2 LQKENI. The CDR3 is made up of 16 amino acids. The CDR3 is CASSLLPPNSNQPQHF. CDR3 nucleotide sequence: TGTGCCAGCTCACTTCTACCCCCTAATAGCAATCAGCCCCAGCATTTT.

V and J are TRBV4-3 and TRBJ2-2; 12 bases are a match to TRBD2. The ends lost 6 bases at V and 5 bases at J; junction bases unmatched: 7. CDR3 size: 16 residues. Germline assignment: CDR1 LGHNA and CDR2 YSLEER. CDR3 DNA: TGCGCCAGCAGGGAGACTAGCGGGAGAAGTACCGGGGAGCTGTTTTTT. Its translation: CASRETSGRSTGELFF.